The 25 T cell receptor beta chains listed next were all sequenced from one sample in a study of OX40 agonist ivuxolimab in advanced cancers. The method was immunoSEQ multiplex PCR; TCRdb's version includes in-frame clones alone and lacks a portion of them. The data show roughly 20,000 clones, about 89% seen once. The material sequenced was CD4+ or CD8+ T cells sorted from blood, taken in a trial of the OX40 agonist ivuxolimab. The receptors derive from an adult with an advanced solid tumor such as melanoma, head and neck, liver or kidney cancer.

V is TRBV4-1 and J is TRBJ1-4; TRBD1 is a possible D gene (6 bases). The CDR3 sequence is 15 residues long. Germline CDR1 is MGHRA and CDR2 is YSYEKL. V was clipped by 1 base and J by 6 bases, with 12 bases between them. CDR3 nucleotides: TGCGCCAGCAGCCAAGGCCAGGGGCCGGATGAAAAACTGTTTTTT. Translation: CASSQGQGPDEKLFF.

V gene TRBV28 combines with J gene TRBJ2-1; D tentatively reads TRBD1 or TRBD2 (5 bases each). This CDR3 contains 16 residues. With 0 bases removed from V and 6 bases from J, the gap between germline ends came to 15 bases. Germline CDR1 reads MDHEN; CDR2 reads SYDVKM. The CDR3 DNA reads TGTGCCAGCAGTTTATGGGATCCGGGACGCTCCAATGAGCAGTTCTTC. This gives the protein CASSLWDPGRSNEQFF.

This chain links TRBV28 with TRBJ1-3; TRBD1 matches 9 bases. The germline CDR1 and CDR2 sequences are MDHEN and SYDVKM. V gave up 4 bases and J gave up 4 bases; unmatched junction bases: 5. The CDR3 contains 15 residues. The CDR3 region has the DNA TGTGCCAGCAGTTGGACAGGGGAAAGGGGAAACACCATATATTTT. Protein sequence: CASSWTGERGNTIYF.

V usage is TRBV7-6 and J usage is TRBJ2-5, with D possibly TRBD2 on 6 matching bases. Germline values: CDR1 SGHVS, CDR2 FNYEAQ. There are 16 residues in the CDR3. Trimming left V 1 base short and J 2 bases short, with 14 bases between. CDR3 DNA sequence: TGTGCCAGCAGCTTAGGGGTGGGAGGCGCTCAAGAGACCCAGTACTTC. The encoded protein is CASSLGVGGAQETQYF.

The rearrangement joins TRBV4-2 to TRBJ2-1; maybe TRBD1 (5 bases). V lost 1 base and J 6 bases, leaving 22 bases between the germline ends. The CDR3 consists of 18 residues. Looked up from germline, CDR1 is LGHNA and CDR2 is YNFKEQ. The DNA for the CDR3 is TGTGCCAGCAGCCAAGCCGCGCCCGACAGTGAACTTATCAATGAGCAGTTCTTC. The encoded protein is CASSQAAPDSELINEQFF.

The gene calls are TRBV7-9 and TRBJ1-2, with D possibly TRBD1 on 6 matching bases. CDR3 length: 14 amino acids. V lost 4 bases, J lost 8 bases, and 17 bases lay in between. Germline V gene sequence: CDR1 SEHNR, CDR2 FQNEAQ (reference sequence). The CDR3 DNA follows: TGTGCCAGCAGCTCCGGACAGCCTCCCTTGGGCTACACCTTC. Translation gives CASSSGQPPLGYTF. Filled out from reference TRBV7-9 and TRBJ1-2, the complete variable domain reads DTGVSQNPRHKITKRGQNVTFRCDPISEHNRLYWYRQTLGQGPEFLTYFQNEAQLEKSRLLSDRFSAERPKGSFSTLEIQRTEQGDSAMYLCASSSGQPPLGYTFGSGTRLTVV.

This chain links TRBV11-3 with TRBJ2-1; unclear D gene. Germline CDR1 SGHNT, CDR2 YENEEA. The CDR3 extends over 14 amino acids. V was trimmed by 5 bases and J by 9 bases, leaving 17 bases between them. The CDR3 nucleotides read TGTGCCAGCAGCCCCCCCCGGCAGGTCGCTGAGCAGTTCTTC. Translated: CASSPPRQVAEQFF.

There are a few counts of this clone. The CDR3 sequence: CAISEQSSYEQYF. The CDR3 DNA is TGTGCCATCAGTGAGCAGAGCTCCTACGAGCAGTACTTC. The V call is TRBV10-3, the J call TRBJ2-7; no clear D. Germline CDR1 is ENHRY and CDR2 is SYGVKD. This CDR3 has 13 amino acids. V lost 2 bases, J lost 0 bases, and 5 bases lay in between.

The sample holds one count of this clone. V is TRBV4-3 and J is TRBJ2-1; no clear D. This CDR3 comprises 16 residues. The V end lost 1 base, the J end lost 3 bases, and 13 bases lay between the germline ends. Germline V lookup: CDR1 LGHNA, CDR2 YSLEER. The CDR3 protein is CASSQGLGNFYNEQFF. The DNA of the CDR3 is TGCGCCAGCAGCCAAGGGCTAGGAAACTTCTACAATGAGCAGTTCTTC.

This clone ranks as medium-sized (0.01 to 0.1%). The same CDR3 arises from other DNA sequences in this sample as well. The rearrangement uses TRBV9 and TRBJ2-7; 7 positions agree with TRBD2. Germline CDR1 SGDLS, CDR2 YYNGEE. With 0 bases clipped from V and 3 bases from J, the junction kept 0 bases outside the gene matches. CDR3 length: 13 amino acids. The CDR3 is CASSVGGSYEQYF. CDR3 DNA: TGTGCCAGCAGCGTAGGCGGGAGCTACGAGCAGTACTTC.

V usage is TRBV4-3 and J usage is TRBJ1-1, with D uncertain. Trimming took 0 bases from V and 4 from J, leaving 15 bases between them. This CDR3 spans 16 amino acids. From germline, CDR1 is LGHNA and CDR2 YSLEER. CDR3 bases: TGCGCCAGCAGCCAAGAGGGAACCGCCCTGGGCACTGAAGCTTTCTTT. Its protein product is CASSQEGTALGTEAFF.

The rearrangement joins TRBV5-5 to TRBJ2-7; TRBD2 agrees at 13 bases. CDR3 length equals 17 residues. Germline-derived CDR1 and CDR2 are SGHKS and YYEKEE (reference sequence). Losses at the gene ends were 4 bases for V and 4 bases for J; bases not matched to a gene: 11. The CDR3 sequence: CASSRGLAGVSAYEQYF. The CDR3 nucleotides read TGTGCCAGCAGCCGAGGACTAGCGGGAGTATCCGCTTACGAGCAGTACTTC.

The chain carries TRBV7-6 and TRBJ2-3; D gene ambiguous. The CDR3 has 13 amino acids. Germline V gives CDR1 SGHVS, CDR2 FNYEAQ. V lost 1 base and J 0 bases, leaving 2 bases between the germline ends. DNA of the CDR3: TGTGCCAGCAGCTTAGTCAGCACAGATACGCAGTATTTT. It specifies CASSLVSTDTQYF.

This clone was counted a few times. The J gene is TRBJ1-2, the V gene TRBV29-1, with D tentatively TRBD1 (5 bases). This CDR3 contains 11 residues. Trimming pared 5 bases from V and 1 base from J, leaving 5 bases between. Germline CDR1 is SQVTM and CDR2 is ANQGSEA. The DNA of the CDR3 is TGCAGCGTTAGGGGTAACTATGGCTACACCTTC. This codes for CSVRGNYGYTF.

This clone was picked up a small number of times. The chain couples TRBV2 to TRBJ2-7; a possible D gene is TRBD1 (6 bases). CDR1 is SNHLY and CDR2 is FYNNEI in the germline V gene. The CDR3 is made up of 13 amino acids. Trimming removed 8 bases from V and 2 bases from J, with 13 bases in between. CDR3 amino acids: CASLPGQAYEQYF. In DNA, the CDR3 is TGTGCCAGCCTTCCGGGACAAGCCTACGAGCAGTACTTC.

This chain joins TRBV9 and TRBJ2-1, with TRBD1 matching over 7 bases. Germline-derived CDR1 and CDR2 are SGDLS and YYNGEE. This CDR3 contains 16 residues. V dropped 3 bases and J dropped 7; count of bases not matched to a gene: 13. The CDR3 here is CASSALGGAYGNEQFF. CDR3 coding DNA: TGTGCCAGCAGCGCCCTAGGGGGCGCTTATGGGAATGAGCAGTTCTTC. Looking up the rest from reference TRBV9 and TRBJ2-1 gives the full variable domain: DSGVTQTPKHLITATGQRVTLRCSPRSGDLSVYWYQQSLDQGLQFLIQYYNGEERAKGNILERFSAQQFPDLHSELNLSSLELGDSALYFCASSALGGAYGNEQFFGPGTRLTVL.

The chain employs TRBV6-5 and TRBJ2-5; D not resolved. CDR1 and CDR2 from the germline V gene are MNHEY and SVGAGI. The CDR3 runs to 14 residues. V lost 6 bases to trimming and J lost 1 base, with 12 bases between them. The CDR3 loop reads CASSPPAAQETQYF. DNA of the CDR3: TGTGCCAGCAGCCCCCCCGCCGCCCAAGAGACCCAGTACTTC.

V gene TRBV25-1 combines with J gene TRBJ1-1, with unresolved D. Trimming stripped 2 bases from V and 4 bases from J, with 8 bases between. The CDR3 is 13 residues long. Germline V gene data show CDR1 as MGHDK and CDR2 as SYGVNS. The CDR3 nucleotides read TGTGCCAGCAGTGAAGTAGGAGTCACTGAAGCTTTCTTT. Encoded protein: CASSEVGVTEAFF.

The chain couples TRBV28 to TRBJ2-7, with 8 bases fitting TRBD2. Germline lookup yields CDR1 MDHEN and CDR2 SYDVKM. The CDR3 consists of 15 residues. V lost 6 bases, J lost 6 bases, and 13 bases stayed unmatched. CDR3 amino acids: CASRTTREGESEQYF. The CDR3, as DNA: TGTGCCAGCAGAACAACCCGGGAGGGGGAATCCGAGCAGTACTTC. Combining the CDR3 with reference TRBV28 and TRBJ2-7 gives the whole variable domain DVKVTQSSRYLVKRTGEKVFLECVQDMDHENMFWYRQDPGLGLRLIYFSYDVKMKEKGDIPEGYSVSREKKERFSLILESASTNQTSMYLCASRTTREGESEQYFGPGTRLTVT.

This chain connects TRBV6-1 to TRBJ2-1; D remains ambiguous. CDR1 and CDR2 from the germline V gene are MNHNS and SASEGT. The CDR3 sequence is 14 residues long. Trimming stripped 2 bases from V and 3 bases from J, with 8 bases between. CDR3 amino acids: CASSEHRYYNEQFF. CDR3 DNA sequence: TGTGCCAGCAGTGAACATAGGTACTACAATGAGCAGTTCTTC.

V usage is TRBV4-3 and J usage is TRBJ2-1; a possible D gene is TRBD1 (5 bases). V was shortened by 0 bases and J by 3 bases, with 12 bases between the two germline ends. CDR1 is LGHNA, CDR2 YSLEER, per germline. The CDR3 spans 16 residues. CDR3: CASSQDLAGLYNEQFF. The CDR3 bases are TGCGCCAGCAGCCAAGATCTCGCAGGGCTCTACAATGAGCAGTTCTTC.

V gene TRBV27 combines with J gene TRBJ2-7; 8 bases match TRBD2. V lost 6 bases, J lost 0 bases, and 1 base stayed unmatched. The CDR3 length is 13 residues. CDR1 is MNHEY, CDR2 SMNVEV, per germline (reference sequence). Written as DNA, the CDR3 is TGTGCCAGCAGCGGGGGGGCCTCCTACGAGCAGTACTTC. Protein: CASSGGASYEQYF.

V usage is TRBV27 and J usage is TRBJ1-2, with D possibly TRBD1 on 6 matching bases. Trimming took 6 bases from V and 8 from J, leaving 13 bases between them. The CDR3 consists of 12 residues. Germline V gene lookup returns CDR1 MNHEY and CDR2 SMNVEV (reference sequence). CDR3 sequence: CASSRGGLGYTF. The CDR3 DNA sequence: TGTGCCAGCAGCCGAGGGGGGCTGGGCTACACCTTC.

This clone was observed a single time. The chain has TRBV19 and TRBJ1-5; D remains unclear. This CDR3 has 12 residues. Germline lookup yields CDR1 LNHDA and CDR2 SQIVND (reference sequence). Trimming stripped 6 bases from V and 7 bases from J, with 10 bases between. CDR3 in amino acids: CASRVGGQPQHF. The CDR3 region has the DNA TGTGCCAGTAGGGTGGGTGGGCAGCCCCAGCATTTT.

The chain employs TRBV5-6 and TRBJ2-5; D possibly uses TRBD1 or TRBD2 (6 bases each). V was clipped by 4 bases and J by 5 bases, with 15 bases between them. From germline, CDR1 is SGHDT and CDR2 YYEEEE. This CDR3 region has 14 residues. CDR3 coding DNA: TGTGCCAGCAGCCAGTCGGGGGCTGGGGAGACCCAGTACTTC. Encoded protein: CASSQSGAGETQYF.